These T cell receptor beta chains were read from a single sample in a study of blood T cell repertoires in COVID-19. Generated by immunoSEQ multiplex PCR, the TCRdb table keeps only in-frame clones and is missing some. The sample holds more than 60,000 clones, roughly 80% seen once. Sequences were obtained from peripheral blood. The source of these receptors is a woman older than 75 with acute or convalescent COVID-19. Each CDR3 is given with its conserved first and last residue.

cdr3_length v_call cdr3_aa
14 TRBV6-1 CASSEGTGIGEQYF
14 TRBV7-2 CASSLDRANYEQYF
17 TRBV29-1 CSVEMGQGAFLYNEQFF
15 TRBV30 CAWSATGTSLYEQYF
14 TRBV19 CASSIADMTSTIYF
14 TRBV5-4 CASSPGTLNEKLFF
16 TRBV7-8 CASSLVAAGAHTEAFF
13 TRBV29-1 CSVITGVNQPQHF
20 TRBV3-1/TRBV3-2 CASSQDREGRESRNTGELFF
18 TRBV7-6 CASSLVRSWGRAYNEQFF
18 TRBV27 CASSTHAGGRGSNQPQHF
13 TRBV6-5 CASSYLRNTEAFF
14 TRBV18 CASLPPTGIDEQFF
14 TRBV29-1 CSGRGLASYNEQFF
15 TRBV9 CASSVGDLDYNEQFF
14 TRBV9 CASSEGQRDYEQYF
14 TRBV27 CASSLSTGYTEAFF
15 TRBV2 CASRVGTSGFYEQYF
15 TRBV19 CASSPKGRGGNEQYF
16 TRBV2 CASSELPGQPYNEQFF
16 TRBV7-9 CASSFLWGRRDEKLFF
17 TRBV7-9 CASSSAGTGNSNQPQHF
14 TRBV28 CASSPSTGDEKLFF
17 TRBV7-6 CASSLELAGAIADEQFF
18 TRBV24-1 CATSDGTASGPRRYEQFF
13 TRBV10-2 CASKAGNDYGYTF